The TCR beta chain described here comes from a study of T cell repertoires in cytomegalovirus infection. Turning to the study itself: Use of recently identified HLA-C-restricted and well-studied HLA-B-restricted CMV epitopes was part of the study. From public TCR beta signatures came an indication of both CMV infection and matching HLA type.

Points from the study as a whole: Summed frequency of shared TCR beta families picked out CMV carriers who also had the relevant HLA. It was HLA-C-restricted CMV-specific TCR beta clonotypes that dominated the response ex vivo.

The J segment lost 5 bases and the V segment lost 7 bases, leaving 11 bases of the junction unmatched. CDR3 size: 16 residues. Germline V gives CDR1 SNHLY, CDR2 FYNNEI. One entry per CDR3 protein, called by TCRdb with MiXCR from the reads. Of approximately 350,000 distinct CDR3 sequences in the sample, about 35% were seen once. Remarks on this clonotype: Its antigen is unidentified.

The chain couples TRBV2 to TRBJ2-2; 9 bases line up with TRBD1. The sequence was collected from a human donor in good health (CMV status not recorded). Some clones in this sample may be carry-over from other donors' samples. The sequenced sample was cultured PBMCs, obtained from culture after CMV antigen stimulation. The chain's CDR3 is CASILPGQGATGELFF. The CDR3 DNA sequence: TGTGCCAGCATTCTCCCGGGACAGGGAGCGACCGGGGAGCTGTTTTTT.